This T cell receptor (beta chain) was recorded in a study of T cells in Graves' hyperthyroidism and ophthalmopathy. Study conclusions and caveats: Ophthalmopathy, as predicted by the model, came a median about seven months after the prediction. The blood repertoire included most of the expanded thyroid clonotypes above 0.001.

CDR1 SGHVS and CDR2 FQNEAQ come from the germline V gene. This CDR3 contains 14 residues. V shed 7 bases and J 5 bases; nucleotides not matched to a gene: 9. Template material for amplifying TCR beta CDR3 regions consisted of RNA transcripts. An initial round of RT-PCR targeting the TCR CDR3 relied on the HTBI primer set. TCRdb reanalysed the multiplex PCR reads using MiXCR and keeps one entry per CDR3 protein. The sample includes about 520,000 distinct CDR3 sequences, approximately 25% of them seen just once. Turning to this clonotype: Its antigen is as yet unknown.

This clonotype was obtained from a woman aged 25 to 39 with Graves' ophthalmopathy. The sequencing input was blood. This rearrangement joins TRBV7-8 to TRBJ2-7, with 9 bases matching TRBD2. CDR3 sequence reads: CASNPAGGLDEQYF. CDR3 sequence (DNA): TGTGCCAGCAACCCGGCGGGGGGGCTCGACGAGCAGTACTTC.